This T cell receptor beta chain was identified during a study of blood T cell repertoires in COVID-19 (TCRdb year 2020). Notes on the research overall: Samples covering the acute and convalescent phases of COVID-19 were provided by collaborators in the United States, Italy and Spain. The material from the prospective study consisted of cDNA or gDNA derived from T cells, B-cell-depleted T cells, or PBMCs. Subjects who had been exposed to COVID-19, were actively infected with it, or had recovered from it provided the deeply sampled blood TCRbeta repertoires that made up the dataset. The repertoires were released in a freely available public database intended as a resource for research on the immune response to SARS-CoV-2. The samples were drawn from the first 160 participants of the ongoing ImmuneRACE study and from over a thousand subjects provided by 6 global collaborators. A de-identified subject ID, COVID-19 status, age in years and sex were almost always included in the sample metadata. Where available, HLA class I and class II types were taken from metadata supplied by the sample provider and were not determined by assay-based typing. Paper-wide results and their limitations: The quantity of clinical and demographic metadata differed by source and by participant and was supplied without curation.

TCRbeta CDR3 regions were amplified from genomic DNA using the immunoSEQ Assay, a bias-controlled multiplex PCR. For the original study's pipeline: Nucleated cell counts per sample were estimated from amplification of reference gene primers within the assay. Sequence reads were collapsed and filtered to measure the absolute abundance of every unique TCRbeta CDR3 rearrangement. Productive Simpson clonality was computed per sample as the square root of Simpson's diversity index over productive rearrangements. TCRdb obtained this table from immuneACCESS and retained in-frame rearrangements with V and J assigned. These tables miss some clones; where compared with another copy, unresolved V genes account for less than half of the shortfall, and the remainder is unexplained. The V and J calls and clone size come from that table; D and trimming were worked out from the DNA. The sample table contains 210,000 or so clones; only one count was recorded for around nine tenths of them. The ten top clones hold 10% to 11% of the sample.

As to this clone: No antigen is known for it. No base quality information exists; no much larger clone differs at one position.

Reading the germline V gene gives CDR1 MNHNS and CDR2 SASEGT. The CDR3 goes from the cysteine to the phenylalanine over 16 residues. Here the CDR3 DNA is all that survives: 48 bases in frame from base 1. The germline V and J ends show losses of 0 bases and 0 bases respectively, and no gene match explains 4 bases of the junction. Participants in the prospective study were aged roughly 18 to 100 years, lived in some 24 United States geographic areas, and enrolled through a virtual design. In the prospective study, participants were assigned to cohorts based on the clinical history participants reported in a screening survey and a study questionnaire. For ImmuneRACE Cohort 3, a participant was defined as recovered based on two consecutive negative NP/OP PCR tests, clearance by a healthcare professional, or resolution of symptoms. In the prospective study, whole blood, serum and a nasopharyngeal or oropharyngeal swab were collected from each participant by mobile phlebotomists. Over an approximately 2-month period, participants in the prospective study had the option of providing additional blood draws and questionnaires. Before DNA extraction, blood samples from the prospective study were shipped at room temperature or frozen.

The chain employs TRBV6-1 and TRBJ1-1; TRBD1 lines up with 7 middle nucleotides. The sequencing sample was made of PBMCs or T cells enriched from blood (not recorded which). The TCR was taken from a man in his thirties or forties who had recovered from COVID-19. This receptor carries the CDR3 CASSEAPDRVNTEAFF. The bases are TGTGCCAGCAGTGAAGCGCCAGACAGGGTGAACACTGAAGCTTTCTTT.